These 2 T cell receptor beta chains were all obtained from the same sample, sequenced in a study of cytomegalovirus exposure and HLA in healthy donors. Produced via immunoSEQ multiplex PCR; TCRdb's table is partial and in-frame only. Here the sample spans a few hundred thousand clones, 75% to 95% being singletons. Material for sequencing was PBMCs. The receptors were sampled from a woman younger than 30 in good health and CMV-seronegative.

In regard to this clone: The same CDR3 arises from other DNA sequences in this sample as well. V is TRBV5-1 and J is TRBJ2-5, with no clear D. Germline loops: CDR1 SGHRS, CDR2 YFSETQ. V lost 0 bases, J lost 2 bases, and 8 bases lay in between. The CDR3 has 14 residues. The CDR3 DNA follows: TGCGCCAGCAGCTTGGGGGCAGCACAAGAGACCCAGTACTTC. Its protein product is CASSLGAAQETQYF.

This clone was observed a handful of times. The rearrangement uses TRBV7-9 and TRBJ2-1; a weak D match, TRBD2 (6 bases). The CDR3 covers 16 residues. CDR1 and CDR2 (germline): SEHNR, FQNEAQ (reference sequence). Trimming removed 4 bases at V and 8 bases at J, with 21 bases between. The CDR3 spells CASSSSPSDPFYEQFF. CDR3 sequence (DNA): TGTGCCAGCAGCTCGTCCCCTAGCGACCCGTTCTATGAGCAGTTCTTC.